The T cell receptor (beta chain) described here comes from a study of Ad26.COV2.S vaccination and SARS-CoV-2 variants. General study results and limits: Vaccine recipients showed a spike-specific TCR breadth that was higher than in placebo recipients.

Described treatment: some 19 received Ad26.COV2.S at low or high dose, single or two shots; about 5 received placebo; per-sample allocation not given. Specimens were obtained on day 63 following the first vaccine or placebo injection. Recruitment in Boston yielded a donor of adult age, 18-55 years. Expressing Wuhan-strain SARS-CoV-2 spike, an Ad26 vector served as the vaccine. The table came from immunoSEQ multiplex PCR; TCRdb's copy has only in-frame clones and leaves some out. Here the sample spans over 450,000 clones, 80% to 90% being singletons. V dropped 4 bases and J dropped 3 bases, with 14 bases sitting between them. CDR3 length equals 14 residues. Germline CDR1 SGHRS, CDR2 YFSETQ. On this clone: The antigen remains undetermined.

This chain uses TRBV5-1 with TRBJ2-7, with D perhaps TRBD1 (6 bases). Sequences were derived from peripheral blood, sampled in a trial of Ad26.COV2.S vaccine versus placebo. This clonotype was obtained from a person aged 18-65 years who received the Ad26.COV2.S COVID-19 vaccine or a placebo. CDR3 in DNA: TGCGCCAGCAGCAGCGCCAGGGGTAGCTACGAGCAGTACTTC. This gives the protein CASSSARGSYEQYF.